The T cell receptor (beta chain) described here comes from a study of CD8 T cells in Susac syndrome. Trimming removed 1 base from V and 1 base from J, with 10 bases in between. Germline V gene data show CDR1 as MGHRA and CDR2 as YSYEKL. This CDR3 comprises 16 residues. This clonotype was seen only once. Sequencing targeted TCR beta in blood CD8+ and CD4+ T cells. The multiple sclerosis controls were treatment-naive patients with relapsing-remitting disease that was stable or active. FACS was used to enrich TEMRA cells, whereas the CD8+ and CD4+ T cells were obtained by negative isolation. Reverse transcription of about 0.45 to 1 ug RNA was performed with random hexamers. A multiplex approach, immunoSEQ multiplex PCR, amplified TCR beta CDR3 across 54 Vbeta and 13 Jbeta. TCRdb re-analysed the immunoSEQ multiplex PCR reads in MiXCR, keeping a single row per CDR3 protein. The sample holds about 140,000 distinct CDR3 sequences, 85% to 95% seen once.

The chain employs TRBV4-1 and TRBJ2-2, with a weak D call TRBD2 (6 bases). This sequence originates from a human donor with multiple sclerosis. Sequencing input: CD4+ T cells from PBMCs. The CDR3 DNA follows: TGCGCCAGCAGCCAAGGGGGAGGAGTGAACACCGGGGAGCTGTTTTTT. This gives the protein CASSQGGGVNTGELFF.